A single T cell receptor (beta chain) is shown here with its context. These data come from a study of CD8+CD57+ T cells in acquired aplastic anemia. Study-wide context: Sorted CD4+ and CD8+ cells yielded DNA averaging around 3.2 ug.

Genomic DNA, serving as template, underwent TCR beta VDJ and CDR3 profiling. TCRdb reprocessed the reads with MiXCR, giving one entry per CDR3 protein. Of 180,000 or so distinct CDR3 sequences detected, around 45% appear once; the ten largest clones hold approximately 2.9%. This CDR3 has 17 residues. CDR1 is MDHEN and CDR2 is SYDVKM in the germline V gene. Trimming took 6 bases from V and 2 from J, leaving 19 bases between them. V and J are TRBV28 and TRBJ1-4; maybe TRBD1 (6 bases). Material: sorted CD4+, CD8+, or CD8+CD57+ T cells (not recorded which) from PBMCs. The source is a human donor in good health. The CDR3, as DNA: TGTGCCAGCAGCGTGGGGGCTGCAGGTCACACTAATGAAAAACTGTTTTTT. Translating it yields CASSVGAAGHTNEKLFF.